Included here is one TCR beta chain sequence, with context. The sample comes from a study of blood T cell repertoires in COVID-19. Overall study: Both acute and convalescent COVID-19 samples were obtained from the United States, Italy and Spain. T cells, B-cell-depleted T cells, or PBMCs supplied cDNA or gDNA.

Original processing methods: From reference gene primer amplification, estimates of nucleated cell counts were derived. This table comes from immunoSEQ multiplex PCR, and its TCRdb copy is limited to in-frame clones, with some not included. The V and J calls and clone size were taken over from that table, and D and trimming were inferred from the DNA. The repertoire holds fewer than 70,000 clones, with around nine tenths as singletons. Germline trimming cut 6 bases from V and 4 bases from J; bases unmatched to any gene: 4. This CDR3 is 15 amino acids long. Germline V gives CDR1 SGHVS, CDR2 FQNEAQ. Source material: peripheral blood. The rearrangement links TRBV7-8 to TRBJ2-2, with 11 bases fitting TRBD1. The TCR originated in a man aged 45-60 years with active COVID-19. CDR3 DNA: TGTGCCAGCAGGTTCGGGACAGGGGGCACCGGGGAGCTGTTTTTT. Translation gives CASRFGTGGTGELFF.